These 29 T cell receptor beta chains came from one sample sequenced in a study of tumor and adjacent non-tumor tissue in lung cancer. The library came from three nested PCR rounds adapted from ARM-PCR protocols. TCRdb processed the multiplex PCR reads anew with MiXCR; each CDR3 protein has one entry. Of some 78,000 distinct CDR3 sequences in the sample, around 86% are singletons; the top ten hold roughly 13%. This sample's RNA came from whole unsorted tissue. Sequenced: lung tumor tissue. The receptors come from a woman in her fifties or sixties with non-small cell lung cancer.

In the case of this clonotype: Its ends do not fully match the called genes, so a read error is possible. V is TRBV11-1 and J is TRBJ2-5; 8 nucleotides align to TRBD2. Germline V gene sequence: CDR1 SGHAT, CDR2 FQDESV (reference sequence). This CDR3 is 15 amino acids long. The CDR3 region has the DNA TGTGCCAGCAGCCCGGGACTAGGGGATCAAGAGACCCACTACTTC. Its protein product is CASSPGLGDQETHYF.

Worth noting for this clonotype: The junction shows a germline mismatch at one end, possibly a read error. The V and J genes are TRBV20-1 and TRBJ2-1; D unclear. This CDR3 has 12 residues. Germline CDR1 is DFQATT and CDR2 is SNEGSKA (reference sequence). The CDR3: CSATLTYHEQSF. The CDR3 DNA follows: TGCAGTGCCACGCTTACCTACCATGAGCAGTCCTTC.

Comment on this clonotype: This may stem from a read error, because a much larger clone lies one nucleotide away. The chain joins TRBV5-4 to TRBJ2-3; D gene uncertain. The CDR3 has 13 residues. CDR1 is SGHNT and CDR2 is YYREEE in the germline V gene (reference sequence). The chain's CDR3 is CVSSETDTDTQYF. CDR3 coding DNA: TGTGTCAGCAGCGAAACTGACACAGATACGCAGTATTTT.

This clonotype was recorded many times. The J gene is TRBJ2-5, the V gene TRBV28, with TRBD2 as a possible D gene (5 bases). The CDR3 runs 15 residues. The germline gives CDR1 MDHEN, CDR2 SYDVKM. The V gene lost 6 bases and the J gene lost 5 bases, with 19 bases spanning the gap. The CDR3 sequence: CASSPLGLQEETQYF. The CDR3 region has the DNA TGTGCCAGCAGCCCCCTTGGACTTCAGGAGGAGACCCAGTACTTC.

Note on this clonotype: Since a much larger clone is just one base distant, this may be a read error. The chain links TRBV30 to TRBJ2-1, with 7 bases aligning to TRBD1. Germline CDR1 and CDR2: GTSNPN and SVGIG (reference sequence). The CDR3 totals 15 residues. V dropped 4 bases and J dropped 4; count of bases not matched to a gene: 10. CDR3 protein: CAWIRVRGMYNEQFF. CDR3 in DNA: TGTGCCTGGATACGTGTCAGGGGGATGTACAATGAGCAGTTCTTC.

This clonotype was detected once. This chain connects TRBV28 to TRBJ2-7; no reliable D call. Germline lookup yields CDR1 MDHEN and CDR2 SYDVKM. The CDR3 runs 16 residues. The V end lost 3 bases, the J end lost 3 bases, and 18 bases lay between the germline ends. CDR3 DNA sequence: TGTGCCAGCAGTTTTAGGCCTACATACAACTACTACGAGCAGTACTTC. This codes for CASSFRPTYNYYEQYF.

This clonotype was picked up a small number of times. Germline is not matched at one junction end, which may reflect a read error. This rearrangement joins TRBV30 to TRBJ1-2, with 9 bases lining up with TRBD1. This CDR3 region has 13 residues. Germline V gene lookup returns CDR1 GTSNPN and CDR2 SVGIG (reference sequence). The CDR3 loop is CVWRSGTGYGYTF. The DNA for the CDR3 is TGTGTCTGGAGATCCGGGACAGGGTATGGCTACACCTTC.

The rearrangement joins TRBV7-2 to TRBJ2-2; D call uncertain. V lost 4 bases and J 0 bases, leaving 6 bases between the germline ends. The CDR3 covers 14 residues. The V gene's germline CDR1 is SGHTA and CDR2 FQGNSA. CDR3 in amino acids: CASSWVANTGELFF. CDR3 in DNA: TGTGCCAGCAGCTGGGTAGCGAACACCGGGGAGCTGTTTTTT.

This rearrangement joins TRBV4-3 to TRBJ2-2, with D possibly matching TRBD1 (6 bases). The CDR3 totals 16 residues. Per germline, CDR1 LGHNA and CDR2 YSLEER. V was trimmed by 0 bases and J by 12 bases, leaving 20 bases between them. The CDR3 region is CASSQDAVMNTGKLFF. The CDR3 coding sequence is TGCGCCAGCAGCCAAGATGCGGTAATGAACACAGGGAAGCTGTTTTTT.

A note on this clonotype: Sequence at one end of the junction differs from germline and may be a read error. The rearrangement links TRBV4-3 to TRBJ2-1, with D tentatively TRBD1 (8 bases). The germline gives CDR1 LGHNA, CDR2 YSLEER. CDR3 length: 15 amino acids. The chain's CDR3 is CANSQDRGLRNEQFF. CDR3 DNA sequence: TGCGCCAACAGCCAAGACAGGGGACTAAGGAATGAGCAGTTCTTC.

This chain links TRBV20-1 with TRBJ2-6; weak D call: TRBD2 (5 bases). CDR1 and CDR2 from the germline V gene are DFQATT and SNEGSKA (reference sequence). V was clipped by 3 bases and J by 0 bases, with 18 bases between them. The CDR3 contains 18 residues. The CDR3 coding sequence is TGCAGTGCTAGGACTGGCGGGCAGGTAAACTCTGGGGCCAACGTCCTGACTTTC. Encoded protein: CSARTGGQVNSGANVLTF.

Worth noting for this clonotype: Relative to the germline gene, one junction end is altered; a read error may explain this. V and J are TRBV20-1 and TRBJ2-5; D not resolved. The CDR3 has 13 residues. In germline, CDR1 is DFQATT, CDR2 SNEGSKA (reference sequence). CDR3 residues: CSARAWQQETQYF. CDR3 nucleotides: TGTAGTGCTAGAGCTTGGCAGCAAGAGACCCAGTACTTC.

On this clonotype itself: Here the CDR3 omits its conserved ending phenylalanine or tryptophan, so a read error is the likely source. The DNA is omitted, as the CDR3 cannot be located on it reliably, and the CDR3 follows TCRdb's listing. The chain joins TRBV20-1 to TRBJ2-1; TRBD1 is the table's D call, not checked against the DNA. Germline V gene sequence: CDR1 DFQATT, CDR2 SNEGSKA (reference sequence). The CDR3 totals 14 residues, both ends included. Here the CDR3 reads CTARGPRGENERFI.

This clonotype has only one observation. At one boundary the junction diverges from the germline segment, which might be a read error. V and J are TRBV6-5 and TRBJ2-7; D is unclear. Germline CDR1 is MNHEY and CDR2 is SVGAGI. CDR3 length: 13 residues. CDR3 in amino acids: CATHELRTIEQYF. The DNA of the CDR3 is TGTGCCACCCATGAACTTAGAACAATCGAGCAATACTTC.

This clonotype occurred many times. V and J are TRBV6-1 and TRBJ2-7; possible D gene TRBD1, 6 bases. Trimming shortened V by 4 bases and J by 4 bases, and 17 bases separated the two germline ends. CDR3 length: 15 amino acids. Germline V gene data show CDR1 as MNHNS and CDR2 as SASEGT. CDR3 bases: TGTGCCAGCAGTGTGACTTGGGACACTCTTTACGAGCAGTACTTC. Amino acid sequence: CASSVTWDTLYEQYF.

The sample holds one count of this clonotype. The junction differs from germline at one of its ends, possibly a read error. The chain uses TRBV5-4 and TRBJ1-1; D perhaps matches TRBD1 (5 bases). Germline V gene lookup returns CDR1 SGHNT and CDR2 YYREEE (reference sequence). This CDR3 is built from 13 residues. The CDR3 reads CASSLSGSTEAYF. CDR3 bases: TGTGCCAGCAGCTTGTCAGGGAGCACGGAAGCTTACTTT.

This clonotype was seen a few times. This chain joins TRBV11-2 and TRBJ2-3; the D gene is possibly TRBD1 (6 bases). This CDR3 is 14 amino acids long. The ends were cut back, 4 bases at V and 12 bases at J, with 20 bases in the middle. Per germline, CDR1 SGHAT and CDR2 FQNNGV. CDR3 bases: TGTGCCAGCAGCTCAATATTCCCAAGGGGGACACAGTATTTT. Its translation: CASSSIFPRGTQYF.

The chain recombines TRBV12-3 or TRBV12-4 with TRBJ2-2; D is possibly TRBD2 (6 bases). The CDR3 loop spans 13 amino acids. V lost 11 bases to trimming and J lost 11 bases, with 21 bases between them. The CDR3 DNA is TGTGCCGCTCCCGGGGGAAACACCTGTGAGCTGTTTTTT. Protein product: CAAPGGNTCELFF.

This clonotype was seen only once. V usage is TRBV12-3 or TRBV12-4 and J usage is TRBJ2-1, with a tentative D call TRBD2 (6 bases). The CDR3 totals 16 residues. Trimming left V 4 bases short and J 6 bases short, with 19 bases between. The CDR3 here is CASSWGGIGLFNEQFF. CDR3 nucleotide sequence: TGTGCCAGCAGTTGGGGCGGGATAGGGTTATTCAATGAGCAGTTCTTC.

A remark on this clonotype: At one end the junction does not follow the germline gene, possibly because of a read error. The chain carries TRBV10-3 and TRBJ2-7; 11 bases map to TRBD1. Germline loops: CDR1 ENHRY, CDR2 SYGVKD. The CDR3 sequence is 17 residues long. The CDR3 loop reads CAITVSSGTGGTYEQYF. CDR3 bases: TGTGCCATCACTGTCAGTTCTGGGACAGGGGGAACCTACGAACAGTACTTC.

Concerning this clonotype: The germline gene is not matched at one end of the junction; a read error may be the cause. The chain is built from TRBV4-3 and TRBJ2-6; D may be TRBD1 (5 bases). Germline CDR1 reads LGHNA; CDR2 reads YSLEER. This CDR3 spans 16 amino acids. CDR3 amino acids: CASSQDAVSGANVPTF. The CDR3 DNA reads TGCGCCAGCAGCCAAGATGCAGTCTCTGGGGCTAACGTCCCGACTTTC.

To note about this clonotype: Germline is not matched at one junction end, which may reflect a read error. V usage is TRBV29-1 and J usage is TRBJ2-3; perhaps TRBD2 as D (5 bases). This CDR3 is 13 amino acids long. CDR1 and CDR2 (germline): SQVTM, ANQGSEA. The CDR3 DNA reads as TGTAGCGTCCGAGAGCATGGCGCAGATACGCAGTATTTT. As protein: CSVREHGADTQYF.

Comment on this clonotype: The final CDR3 position lacks the conserved phenylalanine or tryptophan, pointing to a likely read error. This chain connects TRBV7-9 to TRBJ1-5, with D possibly being TRBD1 (5 bases). The CDR3 has 14 amino acids. Germline lookup yields CDR1 SEHNR and CDR2 FQNEAQ (reference sequence). The V end lost 3 bases, the J end lost 7 bases, and 13 bases lay between the germline ends. CDR3 loop: CASSLGAGKQPQHY. The CDR3 DNA follows: TGTGCCAGCAGCTTGGGAGCAGGGAAACAGCCCCAGCATTAT.

Of note for this clonotype: Without the conserved terminal phenylalanine or tryptophan, this CDR3 likely stems from a read error. The chain is built from TRBV28 and TRBJ2-7; D ambiguous. CDR3 length equals 12 residues. From germline, CDR1 is MDHEN and CDR2 SYDVKM. For the CDR3, the DNA is TGTACCAGCAGCAGCCAGCCCTACGAGCAGTACATC. Translated: CTSSSQPYEQYI.

The rearrangement joins TRBV29-1 to TRBJ2-1; 7 nucleotides align to TRBD2. This CDR3 comprises 16 residues. Germline lookup yields CDR1 SQVTM and CDR2 ANQGSEA. Trimming removed 5 bases from V and 3 bases from J; junction bases left unmatched: 13. The CDR3 nucleotides are TGCAGCGTTAACGTTCCAGGCGGGAGAGGCTACAATGAGCAGTTCTTC. It specifies CSVNVPGGRGYNEQFF.

In its sample, this clonotype was seen a few times. At one boundary the junction diverges from the germline segment, which might be a read error. The chain carries TRBV12-3 or TRBV12-4 and TRBJ1-2; D is perhaps TRBD1 (5 bases). The CDR3 consists of 13 residues. CDR3 protein: CASSSEGLYGYIF. In DNA form, the CDR3 reads TGCGCCAGCAGTTCGGAGGGACTTTATGGCTACATCTTC.

Note on this clonotype: Sequence at one end of the junction differs from germline and may be a read error. The chain carries TRBV12-3 or TRBV12-4 and TRBJ1-6; D possibly corresponds to TRBD1 (6 bases). The CDR3 loop spans 14 amino acids. CDR3 sequence (DNA): TGTGCCAACAGTTCGGGACAATCTAATTCACCCCTCCACTTT. Its protein product is CANSSGQSNSPLHF.

Concerning this clonotype itself: An end of the junction does not agree with germline; a read error may underlie this. This rearrangement joins TRBV11-1 to TRBJ2-5; D gene ambiguous. The CDR3 runs to 14 residues. Germline loops: CDR1 SGHAT, CDR2 FQDESV (reference sequence). The chain's CDR3 is CASSSYKGQEAQYF. The DNA of the CDR3 is TGTGCCAGCAGCTCTTACAAGGGCCAAGAGGCCCAGTACTTC.

A word on this clonotype: The CDR3 does not end in the conserved phenylalanine or tryptophan, so this is likely a read error. This rearrangement joins TRBV4-2 to TRBJ2-5; perhaps TRBD2 as D (6 bases). CDR1 is LGHNA, CDR2 YNFKEQ, per germline. The CDR3 runs 14 residues. CDR3 loop: CTSSQDSQGGTQYV. Written as DNA, the CDR3 is TGTACCAGCAGCCAAGATAGCCAGGGAGGGACCCAGTACGTC.